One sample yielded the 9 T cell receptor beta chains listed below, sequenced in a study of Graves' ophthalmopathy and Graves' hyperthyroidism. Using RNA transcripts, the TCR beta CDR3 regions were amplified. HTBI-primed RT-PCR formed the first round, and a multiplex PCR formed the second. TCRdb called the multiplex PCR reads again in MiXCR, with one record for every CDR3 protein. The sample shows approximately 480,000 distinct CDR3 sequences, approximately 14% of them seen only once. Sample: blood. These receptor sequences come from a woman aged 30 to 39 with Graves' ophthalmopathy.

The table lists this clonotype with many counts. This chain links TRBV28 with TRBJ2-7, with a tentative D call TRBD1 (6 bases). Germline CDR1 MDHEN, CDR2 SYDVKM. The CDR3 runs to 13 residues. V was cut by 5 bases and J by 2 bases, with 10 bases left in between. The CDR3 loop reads CASSTGSPYEQYF. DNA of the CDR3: TGTGCCAGCAGTACAGGGTCTCCCTACGAGCAGTACTTC.

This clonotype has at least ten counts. The CDR3: CASTARWVQPQHF. CDR3 nucleotide sequence: TGTGCCAGCACCGCCCGATGGGTGCAGCCCCAGCATTTT. V gene TRBV6-1 combines with J gene TRBJ1-5; D unresolved. There are 13 residues in the CDR3. Germline CDR1 is MNHNS and CDR2 is SASEGT. With 7 bases removed from V and 7 bases from J, the gap between germline ends came to 14 bases.

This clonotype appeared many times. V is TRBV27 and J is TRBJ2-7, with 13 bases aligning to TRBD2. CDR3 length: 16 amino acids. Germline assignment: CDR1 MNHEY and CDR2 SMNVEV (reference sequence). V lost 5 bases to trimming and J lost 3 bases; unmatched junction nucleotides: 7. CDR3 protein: CASSHLTSGRYYEQYF. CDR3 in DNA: TGTGCCAGCAGTCATTTGACTAGCGGGAGGTACTACGAGCAGTACTTC.

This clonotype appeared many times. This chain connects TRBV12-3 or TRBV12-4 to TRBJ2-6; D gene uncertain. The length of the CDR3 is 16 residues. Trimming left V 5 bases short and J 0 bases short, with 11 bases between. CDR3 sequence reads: CASSVGSFSGANVLTF. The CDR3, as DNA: TGTGCCAGCAGTGTGGGCAGCTTCTCTGGGGCCAACGTCCTGACTTTC.

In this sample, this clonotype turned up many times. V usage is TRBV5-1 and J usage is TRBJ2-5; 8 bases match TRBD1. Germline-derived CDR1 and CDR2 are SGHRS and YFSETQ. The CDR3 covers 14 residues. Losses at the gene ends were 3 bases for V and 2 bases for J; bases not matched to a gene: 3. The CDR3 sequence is CASSWTGLQETQYF. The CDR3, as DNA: TGCGCCAGCAGCTGGACAGGGTTACAAGAGACCCAGTACTTC.

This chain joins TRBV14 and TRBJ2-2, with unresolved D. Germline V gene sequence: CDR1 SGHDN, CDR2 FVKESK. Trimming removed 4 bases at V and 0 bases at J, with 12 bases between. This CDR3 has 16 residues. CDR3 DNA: TGTGCCAGCAGCCGGCCGGAAAAATCGAACACCGGGGAGCTGTTTTTT. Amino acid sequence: CASSRPEKSNTGELFF.

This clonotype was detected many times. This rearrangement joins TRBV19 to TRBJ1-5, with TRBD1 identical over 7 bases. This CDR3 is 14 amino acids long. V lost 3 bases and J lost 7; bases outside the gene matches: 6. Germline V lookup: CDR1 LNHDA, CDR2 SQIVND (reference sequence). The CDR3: CASSIGQVGQPQHF. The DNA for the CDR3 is TGTGCCAGTAGTATTGGACAGGTGGGCCAGCCCCAGCATTTT.

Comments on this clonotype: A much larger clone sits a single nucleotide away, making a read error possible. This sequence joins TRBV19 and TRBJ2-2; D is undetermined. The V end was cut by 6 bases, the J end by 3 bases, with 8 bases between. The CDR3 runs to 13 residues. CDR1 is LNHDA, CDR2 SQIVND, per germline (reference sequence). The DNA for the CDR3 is TGTGCCAGTAGGATGATGTACACCGGGGAGCTGTTTTTT. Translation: CASRMMYTGELFF.

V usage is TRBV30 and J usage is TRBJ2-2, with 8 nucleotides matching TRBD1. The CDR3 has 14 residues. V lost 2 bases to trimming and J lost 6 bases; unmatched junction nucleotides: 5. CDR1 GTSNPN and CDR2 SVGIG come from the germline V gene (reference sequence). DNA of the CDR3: TGTGCCTGGAGTTCGCAGGGGGCGGCCGGGGAGCTGTTTTTT. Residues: CAWSSQGAAGELFF.